The 10 T cell receptor beta chains in this list originate from one sample, sequenced in a study of T cell repertoires in cytomegalovirus infection (dated by TCRdb to about 2019). Sequencing instrument: Illumina HiSeq 1500. The public reads were run again by TCRdb, first through fastp at Q25 and then through MiXCR, and only productive beta chains were kept. Merged by CDR3 protein, the rows form single entries marked with the most common genes and DNA. This sample gives approximately 910,000 distinct CDR3 sequences in total; around a third of them show up just once. The top ten clones comprise over 12% of the sample. In the paper's terms, the treatment or condition label means: in vitro stimulation with specific CMV peptide epitopes to enrich CMV-specific T cells. The antigens for these receptors are not known. Sample: cultured CD8+ T cells from PBMCs, taken from culture after CMV antigen stimulation. All receptors come from a human donor in good health (CMV status not recorded). Some clones in this sample may be carry-over from other donors' samples.

This clonotype has a handful of counts. This chain joins TRBV2 and TRBJ1-5, with 9 positions matching TRBD1. V lost 6 bases and J lost 5; bases outside the gene matches: 14. The CDR3 is made up of 17 amino acids. Germline CDR1 is SNHLY and CDR2 is FYNNEI. CDR3: CASRPGTGYFSYQPQHF. As DNA, the CDR3 is TGTGCCAGCAGACCCGGGACAGGGTATTTCTCTTATCAGCCCCAGCATTTT.

This clonotype was counted between two and nine times. The V gene is TRBV14, the J gene TRBJ1-2; no clear D. V was clipped by 4 bases and J by 5 bases, with 11 bases between them. Germline V gene lookup returns CDR1 SGHDN and CDR2 FVKESK. The CDR3 length is 13 residues. The CDR3 nucleotides are TGTGCCAGCAGCCCTAACCCCACGTATGGCTACACCTTC. This codes for CASSPNPTYGYTF.

The chain employs TRBV4-3 and TRBJ1-5; TRBD1 is a possible D gene (5 bases). Trimming pared 0 bases from V and 7 bases from J, leaving 13 bases between. Germline V gene data show CDR1 as LGHNA and CDR2 as YSLEER. This CDR3 region has 15 residues. CDR3 sequence: CASSQEALGGQPQHF. CDR3 coding DNA: TGCGCCAGCAGCCAAGAGGCCCTGGGGGGACAGCCCCAGCATTTT.

This clonotype has a handful of counts. The gene calls are TRBV2 and TRBJ1-5; D ambiguous. V lost 2 bases to trimming and J lost 1 base, with 24 bases between them. This CDR3 has 20 amino acids. Germline V gene lookup returns CDR1 SNHLY and CDR2 FYNNEI. The DNA for the CDR3 is TGTGCCAGCAGTGAAATGGGAGGCCCCAGAGTTACTTTCAGCAATCAGCCCCAGCATTTT. It codes for CASSEMGGPRVTFSNQPQHF.

This clonotype was found a few times. V and J are TRBV10-3 and TRBJ2-5; 13 bases map to TRBD2. There are 16 residues in the CDR3. The V gene end was trimmed by 0 bases and the J gene end by 5 bases; junction bases not matched to a gene: 3. Germline-derived CDR1 and CDR2 are ENHRY and SYGVKD. CDR3 sequence: CAISESGLAGVETQYF. In nucleotides, the CDR3 is TGTGCCATCAGTGAGTCTGGACTAGCGGGGGTCGAGACCCAGTACTTC.

The chain combines TRBV6-2 or TRBV6-3 with TRBJ1-5; D is possibly TRBD1 (6 bases). The CDR3 extends over 15 amino acids. Looked up from germline, CDR1 is MNHEY and CDR2 is SVGEGT. The V and J ends lost 6 bases and 3 bases respectively, with 15 bases between them. CDR3 region: CASSLGQTPNQPQHF. The CDR3 DNA sequence: TGTGCCAGCAGCCTCGGACAGACGCCCAATCAGCCCCAGCATTTT.

This clonotype was counted at least ten times. The rearrangement joins TRBV7-6 to TRBJ1-4; D unclear. V dropped 5 bases and J dropped 1 base, with 11 bases sitting between them. This CDR3 region has 15 residues. From germline, CDR1 is SGHVS and CDR2 FNYEAQ. CDR3 bases: TGTGCCAGCAGCCCCTATCTCGTAACTAATGAAAAACTGTTTTTT. It is translated as CASSPYLVTNEKLFF. Complete variable domain (other parts from reference TRBV7-6 and TRBJ1-4): GAGVSQSPRYKVTKRGQDVALRCDPISGHVSLYWYRQALGQGPEFLTYFNYEAQQDKSGLPNDRFSAERPEGSISTLTIQRTEQRDSAMYRCASSPYLVTNEKLFFGSGTQLSVL.

Here the CDR3 reads CSARVSNTF. The CDR3 DNA sequence: TGCAGTGCTAGAGTAAGCAACACCTTC. The V and J genes are TRBV20-1 and TRBJ1-2; D gene ambiguous. The CDR3 has 9 residues. The V end lost 1 base, the J end lost 12 bases, and 6 bases lay between the germline ends. The germline gives CDR1 DFQATT, CDR2 SNEGSKA (reference sequence).

This clonotype showed up just a few times. This chain links TRBV4-2 with TRBJ1-6; unclear D gene. With 1 base removed from V and 10 bases from J, the gap between germline ends came to 14 bases. This CDR3 has 15 amino acids. Germline-derived CDR1 and CDR2 are LGHNA and YNFKEQ. The CDR3 loop is CASSQAAEVPSPLHF. As DNA, the CDR3 is TGTGCCAGCAGCCAAGCGGCGGAGGTCCCCTCACCCCTCCACTTT.

This clonotype was picked up a small number of times. The rearrangement joins TRBV7-6 to TRBJ2-2, with D tentatively TRBD1 (5 bases). The CDR3 contains 12 residues. Deletions cut 4 bases from V and 8 bases from J, with 8 bases between. Per the germline V gene, CDR1 is SGHVS and CDR2 is FNYEAQ. The CDR3 nucleotides read TGTGCCAGCAGCTCTAACAGGGGGGAGCTGTTTTTT. Its protein product is CASSSNRGELFF.